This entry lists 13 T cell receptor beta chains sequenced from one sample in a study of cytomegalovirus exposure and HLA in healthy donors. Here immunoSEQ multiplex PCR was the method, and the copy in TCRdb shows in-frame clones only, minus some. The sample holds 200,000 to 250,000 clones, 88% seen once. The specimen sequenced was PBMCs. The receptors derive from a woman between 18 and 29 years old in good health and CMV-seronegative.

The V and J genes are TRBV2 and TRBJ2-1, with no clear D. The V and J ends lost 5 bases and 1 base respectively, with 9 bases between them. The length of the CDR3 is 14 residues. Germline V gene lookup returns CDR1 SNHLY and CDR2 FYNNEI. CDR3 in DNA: TGTGCCAGCAGTTCCCGAGAATCCTACAATGAGCAGTTCTTC. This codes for CASSSRESYNEQFF.

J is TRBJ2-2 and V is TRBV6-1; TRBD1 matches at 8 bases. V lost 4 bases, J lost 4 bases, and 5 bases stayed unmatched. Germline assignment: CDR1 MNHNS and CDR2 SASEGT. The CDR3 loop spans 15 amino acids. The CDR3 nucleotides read TGTGCCAGCAGTGCCAACAGGGGGGTCACCGGGGAGCTGTTTTTT. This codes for CASSANRGVTGELFF.

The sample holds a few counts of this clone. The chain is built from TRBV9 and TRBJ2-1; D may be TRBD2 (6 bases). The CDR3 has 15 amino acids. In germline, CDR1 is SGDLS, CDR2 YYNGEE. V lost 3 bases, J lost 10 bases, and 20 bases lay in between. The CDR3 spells CASSAGDSLSPEQFF. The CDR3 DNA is TGTGCCAGCAGCGCCGGGGACTCGCTGAGTCCAGAGCAGTTCTTC.

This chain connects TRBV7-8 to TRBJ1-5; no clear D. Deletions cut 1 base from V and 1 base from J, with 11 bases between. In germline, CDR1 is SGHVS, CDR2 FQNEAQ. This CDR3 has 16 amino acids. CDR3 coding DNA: TGTGCCAGCAGCTTAGACGAGGGTCTGAGCAATCAGCCCCAGCATTTT. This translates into CASSLDEGLSNQPQHF.

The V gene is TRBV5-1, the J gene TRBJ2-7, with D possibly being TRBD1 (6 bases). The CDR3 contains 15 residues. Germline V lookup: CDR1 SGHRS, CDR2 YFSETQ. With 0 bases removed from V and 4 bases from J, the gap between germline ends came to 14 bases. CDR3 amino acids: CASSLERGTSYEQYF. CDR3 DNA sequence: TGCGCCAGCAGCTTGGAGAGGGGGACCAGTTACGAGCAGTACTTC.

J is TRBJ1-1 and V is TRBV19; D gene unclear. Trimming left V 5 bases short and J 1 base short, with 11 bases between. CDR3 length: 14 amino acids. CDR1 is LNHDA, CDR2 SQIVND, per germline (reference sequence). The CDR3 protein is CASSFRFSNTEAFF. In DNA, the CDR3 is TGTGCCAGTAGTTTTCGGTTTTCGAACACTGAAGCTTTCTTT.

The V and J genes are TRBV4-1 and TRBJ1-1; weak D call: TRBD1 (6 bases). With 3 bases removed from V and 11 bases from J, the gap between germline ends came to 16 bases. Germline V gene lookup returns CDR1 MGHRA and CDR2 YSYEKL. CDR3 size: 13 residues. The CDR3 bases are TGCGCCAGCAGCCACGACCCTAGGGGGTACGCTTTCTTT. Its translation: CASSHDPRGYAFF.

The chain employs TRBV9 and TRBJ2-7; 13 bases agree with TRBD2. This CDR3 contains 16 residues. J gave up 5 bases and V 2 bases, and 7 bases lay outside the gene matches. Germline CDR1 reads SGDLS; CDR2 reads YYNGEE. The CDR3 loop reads CASSVGQGLAGDEQYF. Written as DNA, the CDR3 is TGTGCCAGCAGCGTCGGACAAGGACTAGCGGGAGACGAGCAGTACTTC.

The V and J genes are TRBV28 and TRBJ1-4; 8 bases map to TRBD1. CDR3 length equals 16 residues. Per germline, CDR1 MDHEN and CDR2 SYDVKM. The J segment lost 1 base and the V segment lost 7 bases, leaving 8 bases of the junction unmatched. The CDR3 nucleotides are TGTGCCAGCAACGTACAGGGGGTGGTAACTAATGAAAAACTGTTTTTT. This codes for CASNVQGVVTNEKLFF.

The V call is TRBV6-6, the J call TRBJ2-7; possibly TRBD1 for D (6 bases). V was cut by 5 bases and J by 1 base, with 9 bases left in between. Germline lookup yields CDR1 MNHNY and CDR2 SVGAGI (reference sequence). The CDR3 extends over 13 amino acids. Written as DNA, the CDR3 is TGTGCCAGCAGTGACAGGCCTTCCTACGAGCAGTACTTC. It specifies CASSDRPSYEQYF.

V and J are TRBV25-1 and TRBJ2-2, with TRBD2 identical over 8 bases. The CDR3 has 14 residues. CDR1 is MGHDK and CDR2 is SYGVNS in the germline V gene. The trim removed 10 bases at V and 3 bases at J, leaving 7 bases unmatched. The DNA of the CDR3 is TGTGCCACCGCCCTCGGGGGGGACACCGGGGAGCTGTTTTTT. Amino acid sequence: CATALGGDTGELFF.

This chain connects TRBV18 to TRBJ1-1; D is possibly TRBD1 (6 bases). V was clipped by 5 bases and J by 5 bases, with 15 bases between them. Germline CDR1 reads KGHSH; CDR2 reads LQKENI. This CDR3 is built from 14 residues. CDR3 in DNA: TGTGCCAGCTCAGCCCAGGGGATTGGGACTGAAGCTTTCTTT. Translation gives CASSAQGIGTEAFF.

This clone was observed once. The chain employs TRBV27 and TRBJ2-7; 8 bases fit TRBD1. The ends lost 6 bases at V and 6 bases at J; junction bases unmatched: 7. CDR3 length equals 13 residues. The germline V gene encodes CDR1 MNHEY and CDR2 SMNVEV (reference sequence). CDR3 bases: TGTGCCAGCAGCCCGAACGGACAGGGCGAGCAGTACTTC. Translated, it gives CASSPNGQGEQYF.